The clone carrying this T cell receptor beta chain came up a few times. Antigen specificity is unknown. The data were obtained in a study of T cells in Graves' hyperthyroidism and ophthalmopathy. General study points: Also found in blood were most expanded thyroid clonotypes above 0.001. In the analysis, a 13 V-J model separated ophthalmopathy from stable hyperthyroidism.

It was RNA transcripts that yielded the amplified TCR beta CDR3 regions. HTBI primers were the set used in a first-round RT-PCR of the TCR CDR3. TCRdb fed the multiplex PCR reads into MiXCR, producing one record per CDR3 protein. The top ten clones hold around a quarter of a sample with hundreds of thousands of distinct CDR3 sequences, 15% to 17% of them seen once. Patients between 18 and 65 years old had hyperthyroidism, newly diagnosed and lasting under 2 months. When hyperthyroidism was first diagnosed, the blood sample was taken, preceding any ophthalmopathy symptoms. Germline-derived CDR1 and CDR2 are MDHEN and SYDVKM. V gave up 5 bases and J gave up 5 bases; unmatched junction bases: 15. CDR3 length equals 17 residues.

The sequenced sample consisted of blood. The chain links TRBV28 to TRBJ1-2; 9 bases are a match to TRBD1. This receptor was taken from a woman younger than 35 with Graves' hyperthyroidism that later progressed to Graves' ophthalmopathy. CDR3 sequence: CASSTPKTGGANYGYTF. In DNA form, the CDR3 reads TGTGCCAGCAGTACACCCAAAACAGGGGGCGCAAATTATGGCTACACCTTC.